Presented here are 21 T cell receptor beta chains from one specimen sequenced in a study of immune evolution from preneoplasia to lung adenocarcinoma. TCRdb's copy holds only in-frame clones and misses some; the assay was immunoSEQ multiplex PCR. The sample consists of about 11,000 clones, more than 60% of them appearing once. Sequencing was performed on FFPE minimally invasive lung adenocarcinoma tissue. The receptors were sampled from a person aged 60 to 85 with lung adenocarcinoma.

This chain connects TRBV11-2 to TRBJ2-3, with no clear D. Germline V gives CDR1 SGHAT, CDR2 FQNNGV. The CDR3 contains 18 residues. V dropped 1 base and J dropped 0 bases, with 17 bases sitting between them. CDR3 residues: CASSLVRLGRPSTDTQYF. The CDR3 nucleotides are TGTGCCAGCAGCTTAGTTCGGCTGGGTCGGCCGAGCACAGATACGCAGTATTTT.

The chain has TRBV7-3 and TRBJ1-1, with D unclear. CDR1 SGHTA and CDR2 FQGTGA come from the germline V gene. CDR3 length equals 13 residues. The V gene lost 2 bases and the J gene lost 0 bases, with 4 bases spanning the gap. CDR3 region: CASSLELNTEAFF. In DNA, the CDR3 is TGTGCCAGCAGCTTAGAACTGAACACTGAAGCTTTCTTT.

The V and J genes are TRBV14 and TRBJ1-1; no clear D gene. Germline V gene lookup returns CDR1 SGHDN and CDR2 FVKESK. The V end was cut by 0 bases, the J end by 5 bases, with 13 bases between. This CDR3 spans 15 amino acids. The CDR3 reads CASSQDLSAGTEAFF. The CDR3 coding sequence is TGTGCCAGCAGCCAAGATTTATCTGCCGGGACTGAAGCTTTCTTT.

V is TRBV28 and J is TRBJ1-5; D unclear. This CDR3 comprises 13 residues. Per germline, CDR1 MDHEN and CDR2 SYDVKM. Trimming stripped 3 bases from V and 4 bases from J, with 7 bases between. The CDR3 is CASSLNGNQPQHF. As DNA, the CDR3 is TGTGCCAGCAGTTTGAACGGAAATCAGCCCCAGCATTTT.

The V gene is TRBV11-2, the J gene TRBJ2-1; TRBD1 or TRBD2 may be the D gene (5 bases each). The CDR3 extends over 18 amino acids. Germline V gene lookup returns CDR1 SGHAT and CDR2 FQNNGV. V was shortened by 5 bases and J by 9 bases, with 29 bases between the two germline ends. The CDR3 is CASSAPVWGMGSFGEQFF. Here the CDR3 DNA reads TGTGCCAGCAGCGCCCCAGTCTGGGGGATGGGGAGTTTCGGTGAGCAGTTCTTC.

The chain combines TRBV6-5 with TRBJ2-7; TRBD2 matches at 10 bases. The CDR3 loop spans 14 amino acids. Unmatched junction bases numbered 3, after V lost 5 bases and J lost 2 bases. Germline V lookup: CDR1 MNHEY, CDR2 SVGAGI. CDR3 in DNA: TGTGCCAGCAGTAAGACTAGCGGGCCCTACGAGCAGTACTTC. This translates into CASSKTSGPYEQYF.

The DNA of the CDR3 is TGTGCCAGCGCCGTGAACCTGGGGTATAATTCACCCCTCCACTTT. It codes for CASAVNLGYNSPLHF. The chain carries TRBV6-6 and TRBJ1-6, with D uncertain. CDR1 MNHNY and CDR2 SVGAGI come from the germline V gene (reference sequence). V was shortened by 8 bases and J by 4 bases, with 15 bases between the two germline ends. The CDR3 is made up of 15 amino acids.

The CDR3 DNA is TGTGCCAGCAGCCAAGAAGGCACTTTGACAGGTCAAGAGACCCAGTACTTC. Residues: CASSQEGTLTGQETQYF. This chain uses TRBV4-2 with TRBJ2-5, with D possibly matching TRBD1 (6 bases). The V gene lost 0 bases and the J gene lost 2 bases, with 16 bases spanning the gap. Germline V gene sequence: CDR1 LGHNA, CDR2 YNFKEQ. This CDR3 is built from 17 residues.

In DNA form, the CDR3 reads TGTGCAAGTCGCTTAGCAAGGGCAGATTATCAGCCCCAGCATTTT. Translation gives CASRLARADYQPQHF. The chain joins TRBV12-2 to TRBJ1-5. TRBV12-2 is a pseudogene locus. CDR3 length equals 15 residues.

V gene TRBV5-3 combines with J gene TRBJ2-5, with D unclear. Being an ORF, TRBV5-3 has a function that is uncertain. This CDR3 has 12 amino acids. Trimming took off 6 bases at V and 3 bases at J, with 9 bases between the two ends. In DNA form, the CDR3 reads TGTGCCAGAACTCGCACAGAAGAGACCCAGTACTTC. Translated, it gives CARTRTEETQYF.

The J gene is TRBJ1-4, the V gene TRBV5-6; 11 nucleotides line up with TRBD1. Trimming took 4 bases from V and 8 from J; bases not matched to a gene: 4. Germline V gene data show CDR1 as SGHDT and CDR2 as YYEEEE. The CDR3 loop spans 14 amino acids. CDR3 in amino acids: CASSPDRGHEKLFF. The DNA for the CDR3 is TGTGCCAGCAGCCCGGACAGGGGGCACGAAAAACTGTTTTTT.

The chain combines TRBV2 with TRBJ1-2, with D unresolved. Looked up from germline, CDR1 is SNHLY and CDR2 is FYNNEI. The V gene lost 11 bases and the J gene lost 6 bases, with 19 bases spanning the gap. This CDR3 contains 13 residues. CDR3 DNA sequence: TGTGCCTGGGCCCGGGGAGTTCAAGATGGCTACACCTTC. Its protein product is CAWARGVQDGYTF.

This sequence joins TRBV10-3 and TRBJ2-7; possibly TRBD2 for D (5 bases). CDR3 length: 13 residues. Trimming pared 1 base from V and 6 bases from J, leaving 10 bases between. Germline values: CDR1 ENHRY, CDR2 SYGVKD. The CDR3: CAISEWRVAEQYF. The CDR3 DNA is TGTGCCATCAGTGAGTGGCGGGTCGCCGAGCAGTACTTC.

The rearrangement uses TRBV30 and TRBJ2-6; 8 bases line up with TRBD1. This CDR3 is 16 amino acids long. Looked up from germline, CDR1 is GTSNPN and CDR2 is SVGIG (reference sequence). V lost 4 bases to trimming and J lost 1 base; unmatched junction nucleotides: 6. Written as DNA, the CDR3 is TGTGCCTGGAACCAGGGGGCGGGTTCTGGGGCCAACGTCCTGACTTTC. This gives the protein CAWNQGAGSGANVLTF.

This chain links TRBV6-4 with TRBJ2-1, with D perhaps matching TRBD1 (6 bases). V dropped 5 bases and J dropped 6 bases, with 14 bases sitting between them. The germline V gene encodes CDR1 MRHNA and CDR2 SNTAGT. The CDR3 is made up of 14 amino acids. The CDR3 DNA reads as TGTGCCAGCAGTCATAAGGGGGAGCTCAATGAGCAGTTCTTC. Its translation is CASSHKGELNEQFF.

The V and J genes are TRBV30 and TRBJ2-7; TRBD2 might be the D (6 bases). The germline V gene encodes CDR1 GTSNPN and CDR2 SVGIG (reference sequence). The CDR3 contains 13 residues. V was shortened by 0 bases and J by 5 bases, with 11 bases between the two germline ends. The CDR3 nucleotides are TGTGCCTGGAGTGTACCCGGGAGTGACGAGCAGTACTTC. This gives the protein CAWSVPGSDEQYF. The whole variable domain, remainder taken from reference TRBV30 and TRBJ2-7, is SQTIHQWPATLVQPVGSPLSLECTVEGTSNPNLYWYRQAAGRGLQLLFYSVGIGQISSEVPQNLSASRPQDRQFILSSKKLLLSDSGFYLCAWSVPGSDEQYFGPGTRLTVT.

This clone is medium-sized in the sample. This chain connects TRBV11-3 to TRBJ2-1, with D hard to call. The germline V and J ends were trimmed by 5 bases and 9 bases, with 11 bases remaining between them. Germline V CDR1 and CDR2: SGHNT, YENEEA. This CDR3 comprises 12 residues. The CDR3, as DNA: TGTGCCAGCAGCGGACCTGGGCGTGAGCAGTTCTTC. It codes for CASSGPGREQFF.

The chain carries TRBV27 and TRBJ2-3; D not resolved. Deletions cut 6 bases from V and 5 bases from J, with 9 bases between. The CDR3 consists of 12 residues. Germline V gene data show CDR1 as MNHEY and CDR2 as SMNVEV (reference sequence). The CDR3 sequence is CASSSQLDTQYF. The CDR3 DNA reads as TGTGCCAGCAGCTCCCAGCTAGATACGCAGTATTTT.

This sequence joins TRBV29-1 and TRBJ2-7; a possible D gene is TRBD2 (5 bases). The CDR3 extends over 11 amino acids. The germline V gene has CDR1 SQVTM and CDR2 ANQGSEA. The germline V and J ends were trimmed by 7 bases and 7 bases, with 14 bases remaining between them. The DNA for the CDR3 is TGCAGCGCCGATCCCCCGGGGGAGCAGTACTTC. Translation gives CSADPPGEQYF.

The chain recombines TRBV30 with TRBJ2-3; the D is unclear. Germline V CDR1 and CDR2: GTSNPN, SVGIG (reference sequence). Trimming removed 0 bases from V and 7 bases from J, with 14 bases in between. The CDR3 loop spans 14 amino acids. The CDR3 is CAWSVGGDRNTQYF. The CDR3 DNA follows: TGTGCCTGGAGTGTAGGCGGAGACCGGAATACGCAGTATTTT.

The chain combines TRBV27 with TRBJ2-5; TRBD2 is a possible D gene (6 bases). CDR3 length: 16 residues. Trimming cost V 4 bases and J 5 bases, with 20 bases left between them. The germline gives CDR1 MNHEY, CDR2 SMNVEV (reference sequence). CDR3 sequence (DNA): TGTGCCAGCAGTTCCTTTCCTAGCGATTTCGGGGAGACCCAGTACTTC. The encoded protein is CASSSFPSDFGETQYF.